The 14 T cell receptor beta chains below were found in one sample sequenced in a study of cytomegalovirus exposure and HLA in healthy donors (dated by TCRdb to about 2017). The library was generated by the immunoSEQ multiplex PCR assay. Imported from immuneACCESS, the table was reduced by TCRdb to in-frame sequences with V and J called. These copies leave out some clones; in studies compared against another copy, an unresolved V gene accounts for under half, and the cause of the remainder is not known. This sample lists about 160,000 clones; less than 90% were detected once. The ten largest make up roughly 5.8% of the sample. The sequenced material came from PBMCs. These receptors were taken from a woman in her twenties or thirties in good health and CMV-seronegative.

This chain joins TRBV5-6 and TRBJ2-3; 9 bases align to TRBD2. In germline, CDR1 is SGHDT, CDR2 YYEEEE. This CDR3 contains 15 residues. V shed 4 bases and J 6 bases; nucleotides not matched to a gene: 9. CDR3 region: CASSPVAGAADTQYF. Here the CDR3 DNA reads TGTGCCAGCAGCCCAGTAGCGGGGGCGGCGGATACGCAGTATTTT.

The rearrangement uses TRBV28 and TRBJ2-3, with no clear D. V was shortened by 3 bases and J by 2 bases, with 9 bases between the two germline ends. This CDR3 region has 14 residues. Germline V gene data show CDR1 as MDHEN and CDR2 as SYDVKM. The CDR3 reads CASSFEVSTDTQYF. CDR3 bases: TGTGCCAGCAGTTTTGAGGTTTCCACAGATACGCAGTATTTT. Drawing the rest from reference TRBV28 and TRBJ2-3, the complete variable domain is DVKVTQSSRYLVKRTGEKVFLECVQDMDHENMFWYRQDPGLGLRLIYFSYDVKMKEKGDIPEGYSVSREKKERFSLILESASTNQTSMYLCASSFEVSTDTQYFGPGTRLTVL.

The V and J genes are TRBV19 and TRBJ2-7, with D maybe TRBD1 (5 bases). This CDR3 region has 13 residues. Germline-derived CDR1 and CDR2 are LNHDA and SQIVND (reference sequence). V shed 4 bases and J shed 6 bases, with 13 bases lying between them. Here the CDR3 DNA reads TGTGCCAGTAGTACCGACAGAAAAGGCGAGCAGTACTTC. It yields the protein CASSTDRKGEQYF.

The rearrangement links TRBV4-1 to TRBJ2-5, with a weak D call TRBD2 (6 bases). The V and J ends lost 0 bases and 1 base respectively, with 9 bases between them. Per germline, CDR1 MGHRA and CDR2 YSYEKL. The CDR3 consists of 15 residues. CDR3: CASSQELGGQETQYF. CDR3 nucleotide sequence: TGCGCCAGCAGCCAAGAATTGGGGGGCCAAGAGACCCAGTACTTC.

The J gene is TRBJ2-7, the V gene TRBV9; 7 bases line up with TRBD1. Germline V CDR1 and CDR2: SGDLS, YYNGEE. The CDR3 has 12 amino acids. Trimming removed 3 bases from V and 3 bases from J; junction bases left unmatched: 0. CDR3 nucleotides: TGTGCCAGCAGCGGGGACAGCTACGAGCAGTACTTC. Its protein product is CASSGDSYEQYF.

This CDR3 is CASSLWHGVSEGNEQFF. CDR3 in DNA: TGTGCCAGCAGTTTATGGCACGGGGTCTCTGAGGGTAATGAGCAGTTCTTC. The chain recombines TRBV27 with TRBJ2-1; the D gene is possibly TRBD2 (5 bases). CDR1 and CDR2 from the germline V gene are MNHEY and SMNVEV (reference sequence). V lost 1 base and J lost 7, with 20 bases in between. CDR3 length equals 17 residues.

This clone was found a few times. The same CDR3 is also encoded by other DNA sequences in this sample. The genes are TRBV19 and TRBJ1-5, with D possibly matching TRBD1 (6 bases). Trimming shortened V by 3 bases and J by 3 bases, and 9 bases separated the two germline ends. CDR3 length equals 14 residues. CDR1 LNHDA and CDR2 SQIVND come from the germline V gene (reference sequence). The CDR3 bases are TGTGCCAGTAGTATCCGGGACAACAATCAGCCCCAGCATTTT. Protein product: CASSIRDNNQPQHF.

The table lists this clone with a count of one. This chain links TRBV27 with TRBJ1-5, with 8 bases that match TRBD1. CDR3 length: 15 amino acids. Germline loops: CDR1 MNHEY, CDR2 SMNVEV (reference sequence). V gave up 4 bases and J gave up 6 bases; unmatched junction bases: 8. The chain's CDR3 is CASSSRGPLSQPQHF. The CDR3 DNA reads as TGTGCCAGCAGTTCCAGGGGGCCCCTTTCTCAGCCCCAGCATTTT.

The genes are TRBV4-3 and TRBJ1-5; possible D gene TRBD1, 6 bases. The germline V gene encodes CDR1 LGHNA and CDR2 YSLEER. The length of the CDR3 is 16 residues. V lost 0 bases, J lost 3 bases, and 12 bases lay in between. The DNA for the CDR3 is TGCGCCAGCAGCCAAGAGCGGGGGGCGATCAATCAGCCCCAGCATTTT. Its protein product is CASSQERGAINQPQHF.

The genes are TRBV30 and TRBJ1-1, with 8 bases identical to TRBD1. Germline values: CDR1 GTSNPN, CDR2 SVGIG (reference sequence). This CDR3 is 13 amino acids long. Trimming cost V 5 bases and J 5 bases; bases outside gene matches: 7. The CDR3 here is CAWEGTGVTEAFF. The CDR3, as DNA: TGTGCCTGGGAAGGGACAGGAGTTACTGAAGCTTTCTTT. The variable domain in full, with the rest retrieved from reference TRBV30 and TRBJ1-1, is SQTIHQWPATLVQPVGSPLSLECTVEGTSNPNLYWYRQAAGRGLQLLFYSVGIGQISSEVPQNLSASRPQDRQFILSSKKLLLSDSGFYLCAWEGTGVTEAFFGQGTRLTVV.

The CDR3 reads CASSEKDRGFGANVLTF. DNA of the CDR3: TGTGCCAGCAGCGAAAAGGACAGGGGCTTTGGGGCCAACGTCCTGACTTTC. J is TRBJ2-6 and V is TRBV7-6; 9 nucleotides agree with TRBD1. V shed 5 bases and J 3 bases; nucleotides not matched to a gene: 8. CDR3 size: 17 residues. Germline-derived CDR1 and CDR2 are SGHVS and FNYEAQ.

This clone has just one count. This rearrangement joins TRBV7-9 to TRBJ2-3, with a tentative D call TRBD2 (5 bases). The CDR3 extends over 14 amino acids. Trimming took off 4 bases at V and 5 bases at J, with 13 bases between the two ends. Germline CDR1 and CDR2: SEHNR and FQNEAQ (reference sequence). The CDR3 region is CASSSGSPRDTQYF. Written as DNA, the CDR3 is TGTGCCAGCAGCTCTGGGAGCCCCAGAGATACGCAGTATTTT.

The gene calls are TRBV6-6 and TRBJ2-3; D is unclear. This CDR3 region has 12 residues. In germline, CDR1 is MNHNY, CDR2 SVGAGI (reference sequence). V was pared by 6 bases and J by 2 bases, with 6 bases between. DNA of the CDR3: TGTGCCAGCAGATACGACACAGATACGCAGTATTTT. The encoded protein is CASRYDTDTQYF.

This chain connects TRBV12-2 to TRBJ1-1. TRBV12-2 is a pseudogene segment. This CDR3 region has 16 residues. The CDR3 is CASRARDTDMNTEAFF. The CDR3 coding sequence is TGTGCAAGTCGCGCAAGGGATACCGACATGAACACTGAAGCTTTCTTT.